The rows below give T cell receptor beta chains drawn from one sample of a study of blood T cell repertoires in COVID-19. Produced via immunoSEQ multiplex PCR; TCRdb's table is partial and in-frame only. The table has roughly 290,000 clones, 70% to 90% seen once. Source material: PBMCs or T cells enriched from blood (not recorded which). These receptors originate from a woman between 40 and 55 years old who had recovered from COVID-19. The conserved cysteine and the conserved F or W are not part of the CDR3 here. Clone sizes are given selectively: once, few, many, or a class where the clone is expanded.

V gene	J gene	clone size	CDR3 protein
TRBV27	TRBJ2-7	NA	ASSRPGQGLEQY
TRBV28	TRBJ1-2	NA	ASSLVNYGYT
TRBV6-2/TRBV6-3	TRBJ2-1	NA	ASSYLGTLEEQF
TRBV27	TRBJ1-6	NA	ASRRGTAPSWDNSPLH
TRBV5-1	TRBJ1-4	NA	ASNRGQGANEKLF
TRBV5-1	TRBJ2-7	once	ASSLGPGTSTYEQY
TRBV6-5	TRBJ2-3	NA	ASRMDSLSRDTQY
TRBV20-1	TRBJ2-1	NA	SASNPASGSDEQF
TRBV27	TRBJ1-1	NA	ASSDRDKAF
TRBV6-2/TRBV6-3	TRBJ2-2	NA	ASSPGLRTGELF
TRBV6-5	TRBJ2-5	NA	ASSFKETQY
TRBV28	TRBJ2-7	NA	ASRPGGRGEQY
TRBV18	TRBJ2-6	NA	ASSPRDSSYSGANVLT
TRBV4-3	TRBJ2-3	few	ASSQDRRTQY
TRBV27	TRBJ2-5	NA	ASSPQGRIQETQY
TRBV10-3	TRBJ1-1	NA	ATRERHYTEAF
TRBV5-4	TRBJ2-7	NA	ASSSRTGISYEQY
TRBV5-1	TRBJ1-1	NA	ASSLPTVGNTEAF
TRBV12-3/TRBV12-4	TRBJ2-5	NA	ASSLTVQETQY
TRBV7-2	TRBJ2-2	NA	ASSLGRGPTGELF
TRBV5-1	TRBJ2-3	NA	ASSLGLAGVFTDTQY
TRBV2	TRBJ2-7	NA	ASRRTGATYEQY
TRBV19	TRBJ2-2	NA	ASSIQGALTGELF
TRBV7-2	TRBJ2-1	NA	ASSGDRWGSYNEQF
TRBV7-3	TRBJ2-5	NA	ASSPLGGTGETQY
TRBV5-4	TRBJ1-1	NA	ASESSGGRVNTEAF
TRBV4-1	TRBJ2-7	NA	ASSQFGTGAYEQY
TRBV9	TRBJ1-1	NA	ASSVAGEGGTEAF
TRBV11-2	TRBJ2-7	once	ASSFQTGTGPQY
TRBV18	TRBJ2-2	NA	ASSQLAGLNTGELF
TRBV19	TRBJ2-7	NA	ASSIEGRAYEQY
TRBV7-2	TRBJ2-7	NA	ASSLGLSTSYEQY
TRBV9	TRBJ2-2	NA	ASSVTAGSNTGELF
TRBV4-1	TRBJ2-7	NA	ASSLGLAEIGYEQY
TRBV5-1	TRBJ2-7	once	ASSTQGLAAPYEQY
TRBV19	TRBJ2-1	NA	ASSIDLVGAEQF
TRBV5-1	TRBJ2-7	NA	ASSLGYYEQY
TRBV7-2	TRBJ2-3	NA	ASSLGPGGPSLTDTQY